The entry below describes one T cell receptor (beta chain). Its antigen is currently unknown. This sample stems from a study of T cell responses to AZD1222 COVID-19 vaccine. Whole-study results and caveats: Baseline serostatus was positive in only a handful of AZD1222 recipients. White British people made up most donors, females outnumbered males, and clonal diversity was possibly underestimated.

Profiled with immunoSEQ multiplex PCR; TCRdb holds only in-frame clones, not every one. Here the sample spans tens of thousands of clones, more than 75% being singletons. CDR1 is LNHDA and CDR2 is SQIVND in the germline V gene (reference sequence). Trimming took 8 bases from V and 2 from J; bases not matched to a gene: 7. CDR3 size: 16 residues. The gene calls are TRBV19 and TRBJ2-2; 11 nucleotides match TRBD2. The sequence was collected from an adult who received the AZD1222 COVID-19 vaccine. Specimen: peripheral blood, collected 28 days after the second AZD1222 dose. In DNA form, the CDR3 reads TGTGCCAGTCGCGGTAGCGGGAGGGCCAACACCGGGGAGCTGTTTTTT. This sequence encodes CASRGSGRANTGELFF.